This TCR beta chain appears in the sequencing data of a study of cytomegalovirus exposure and HLA in healthy donors (dated by TCRdb to about 2017). About the study as a whole: In an earlier analysis of around 540 of the donors, under 300 Gb of sequence data and approximately 100 million unique TCR beta sequences from roughly 190 million T cells were reported. An early release that covered about 600 HLA-typed donors contained about 300 gigabases of sequencing data and about 93 million unique TCR sequences. The genetic ancestry cluster associated with self-reported Caucasian donors included over 65% of the roughly 400 genotyped donors. The aim of the study was to test whether cataloging public T cell receptors could identify signatures of past pathogen exposure. The T cell repertoires of several hundred subjects were profiled by immunosequencing and related to cytomegalovirus serostatus. In addition to the first cohort of roughly 700 subjects, a separate validation cohort of 130 or so different subjects was used. To predict cytomegalovirus infection status, the study brought together high-throughput TCR immunosequencing, statistical association of individual TCRs with disease status, and machine learning. To study patterns of TCR occurrence, a later analysis re-analyzed previously published TCR beta repertoires from 600 to 750 donors and added high-resolution HLA genotyping. In the later analysis, no new phenotypic data were used to find candidate immune exposures; instead, reliance was placed on TCR beta sequences and their occurrence across donors. To decide whether each TCR beta V gene segment behaved as functional or pseudogenic, an earlier analysis of nearly 600 of the donors relied on high-throughput TCR beta sequencing. Donor age, sex, ethnicity and CMV serostatus were compiled alongside the repertoire data. Genome-wide SNP genotypes for about 55% of the roughly 670 donors were used in a later genetic analysis, which treated that subset as a discovery cohort. All discovery cohort repertoires had been generated on a single sequencing platform. HLA typing covered class I and class II loci at four-digit resolution. Typing coverage varied by locus: roughly 629-640 donors for A, B, C, DRB1 and DQB1; about 520 for DQA1; approximately 610 for DPA1; roughly 450 for DPB1. About five DR-DQ haplotypes were treated as single units for association and clustering because of strong linkage in the cohort. Across approximately 420 genotyped donors of the cohort, an average of roughly 230,000 unique TCR beta nucleotide sequences per donor were sequenced, and 15% to 20% of those sequences were non-productive. What the authors observed across the whole study: A cluster of highly shared sequence variants was judged likely to be a technical artifact of the sequencing pipeline. According to a later genetic analysis, donors in an Asian-associated ancestry cluster had fewer N-insertions in productive TCRs than the approximately 670-donor mean. Some IMGT-functional V segments, including TRBV6-2 and TRBV6-3, could not be distinguished by the 87-base-pair reads and were therefore excluded. In a later analysis, several top co-occurrence clusters were reported to appear linked to parvovirus B19, influenza, CMV and Epstein-Barr virus. In a later genetic analysis, a missense DCLRE1C variant was associated with V-gene and J-gene trimming of TCR beta chains, and the association was replicated in an independent cohort. When HLA alleles, especially DR and DQ, strongly co-occurred, TCR associations were difficult to assign to individual alleles. In vitro tests confirmed that a few of the cytomegalovirus-associated TCR beta chains recognize cytomegalovirus antigens. Presence/absence analyses assumed roughly uniform sequencing depth across donors, an assumption that may not hold. Immune exposure information for the cohort was limited to CMV serostatus. Because some donors lacked HLA typing at each locus, the association tests relied only on the typed subset. The classifier was reported to diagnose cytomegalovirus status with high specificity and sensitivity in both the original and validation cohorts. Because counts were too low, seventeen rarely observed V segments, including chromosome 9 orphons, were left out of the earlier analysis of approximately 580 of the donors. The study listed approximately 150 TCR beta chains as associated with cytomegalovirus. A later analysis found that HLA-associated TCR beta chains were more clonally expanded and had lower generation probabilities than equally common non-associated chains. Most TCR sequences were seen in very few donors, while some public TCRs were found in many individuals. According to a later analysis, TCR association rates differed among HLA loci, with DRB1 alleles showing the most associated TCRs and HLA-C alleles showing the fewest. Only TCR beta chains were sequenced in this cohort, and the absence of alpha or paired-chain data limited detectable features. In an earlier analysis of fewer than 700 of the donors, most TCR beta V segments appeared in productive rearrangements about 90% or about 30% of the time, broadly matching IMGT annotations. In a later analysis, most CMV-associated TCR beta chains were found to appear HLA-restricted, with HLA associations seemingly driven largely by CMV exposure. In a later analysis, 16,951 TCR beta sequences were associated with specific HLA alleles at a false discovery rate of 0.05. A further reported finding was that TCR beta sequences accurately predicted the HLA-A and HLA-B alleles for most subjects in the first cohort. The authors suggested that the approach could potentially be extended to other disease states and immunological phenotypes. Linkage disequilibrium might explain the correlated functional status among segregating V segments, but an unknown experimental factor could not be excluded.

In total, roughly 670 healthy bone marrow donors made up the cohort. All cohort members were sampled while nominally healthy, although unrecorded immune exposures were likely present. The donor tested CMV seronegative and was one of the 352 seronegative cohort members. A peripheral blood sample was collected from each donor, and TCR beta sequencing was performed on peripheral blood mononuclear cells. Genomic DNA was extracted from the blood cell samples with the Qiagen DNeasy Blood Extraction Kit. Taken from cysteine to phenylalanine, the CDR3 has 12 residues. The retained sequence is limited to the CDR3, 36 bases, with the frame set at the first base. Deletion took 8 bases off V and 4 bases off J, with a span of 11 bases between the germline ends. CDR1 and CDR2, per the germline V gene, are ENHRY and SYGVKD. Receptor libraries were prepared by the immunoSEQ multiplex PCR assay. The multiplex PCR relied on a mix of 60 forward primers for TCR Vbeta segments and 13 reverse primers for TCR Jbeta segments. The CDR3 region of rearranged TCR beta genes was amplified from genomic DNA by a multiplex PCR assay. On the Illumina HiSeq System, the amplified TCR beta libraries were sequenced as 87-base-pair reads. Under the source paper's analysis protocol: A later analysis tallied 75 million to 95 million unique TCR beta chains across the 700 or so repertoires, and around 9.9 million of those chains were shared by two or more donors. A nearest-neighbor algorithm error-corrected the raw reads and collapsed the reads into unique sequences, merging closely related sequences to remove PCR and sequencing errors. Alignment of CDR3 sequences to IMGT reference sequences was used to assign V, D and J gene segments. For a sequence to be retained, a match of at least six nucleotides to both a V gene segment and a J gene segment was required. Rearrangements were called productive when the CDR3 lacked stop codons and stayed in frame with V and J; all others were non-productive. CDR3 was defined by IMGT convention, running from the second conserved V-encoded cysteine to the conserved J-encoded phenylalanine. The earlier analysis of around 640 of the donors excluded sequences that lacked an unambiguous match to a single V gene segment. In an earlier analysis of approximately 590 of the donors, V segments were called functional above 56.7% productive rearrangements and were called segregating when the between-donor standard deviation exceeded 5%. A statistical classification framework was built for diagnosing cytomegalovirus status from the catalog of TCR beta chain sequences. In a later analysis, V and J genes were assigned by comparing TCR nucleotide sequences against IMGT/GENE-DB human TR gene sequences. The TCRdist pipeline was used in a later analysis to assign CDR3 sequences and most-parsimonious VDJ recombination scenarios. A later analysis defined each TCR beta chain by its CDR3 amino acid sequence plus V-gene family, and excluded reads lacking a unique V-gene family. In a later analysis, 500 to 700 highly shared, low-generation-probability nucleotide sequences were removed to address suspected cross-contamination and a sequencing artifact. A later analysis calculated a clonal expansion index for each public chain from normalized within-repertoire ranks of inferred template counts. A later analysis computed generation probabilities with a VDJ recombination model fitted to out-of-frame rearrangements, and checked the results against IGoR. In a later analysis, TCR-TCR, TCR-HLA and TCR-CMV co-occurrence was scored with hypergeometric tests, and a repertoire-size bias correction was applied to TCR pairs. To estimate false discovery rates, a later analysis permuted the HLA or CMV assignments 20 times. A later analysis grouped co-occurring TCRs with DBSCAN, adding TCRdist sequence similarity when clustering within HLA-allele-positive subsets. For co-occurrence clustering, repertoires with fewer than 30,000 or more than 120,000 public chains were excluded, along with roughly 5 repertoires with anomalous nucleotide sharing. In TCRdb, the immuneACCESS table is reduced to in-frame sequences with V and J assigned. These tables do not hold every clone; where another copy was compared, an unresolved V gene accounts for under half, and the others remain unexplained. That table is the source of V, J and clone size, and D and trimming were worked out from the DNA. For this sample there are around 170,000 clones; approximately 78% appear just once. 0.7% to 0.95% of the sample is in the top ten clones.

A word on this clone: What antigen it recognizes has not been identified. No much larger clone is present one base from it, and per-base qualities are unavailable.

This receptor was taken from a woman under 30 in good health and CMV-seronegative. Specimen: PBMCs. The chain joins TRBV10-3 to TRBJ1-2; a weak D assignment points to TRBD1 (5 bases agree). The nucleotides are TGTGCCATCCAGGGTACCGCCTATGGCTACACCTTC. Its protein is CAIQGTAYGYTF.